Each of the 29 T cell receptor beta chains below was sequenced from the same sample in a study of cytomegalovirus exposure and HLA in healthy donors. PCR amplification relied on 60 Vbeta primers (plus 13 Jbeta primers). Assay used: immunoSEQ multiplex PCR; TCRdb lists only in-frame clones, some missing. The sample gives 100,000 to 150,000 clones, approximately 82% of which show up once; 3% is in the top ten. The sequenced sample consisted of PBMCs. The receptor set was obtained from a woman younger than 35 in good health and CMV-seropositive.

This clone was counted a single time. The chain links TRBV27 to TRBJ1-1; 12 bases map to TRBD1. V was clipped by 4 bases and J by 7 bases; unmatched bases: 10. Looked up from germline, CDR1 is MNHEY and CDR2 is SMNVEV (reference sequence). The CDR3 is 16 residues long. CDR3 loop: CASSYGDRGRIGEAFF. For the CDR3, the DNA is TGTGCCAGCAGTTACGGGGACAGGGGGCGAATTGGTGAAGCTTTCTTT.

This rearrangement joins TRBV5-4 to TRBJ1-2; no reliable D call. V was clipped by 0 bases and J by 3 bases, with 12 bases between them. This CDR3 contains 15 residues. Per the germline V gene, CDR1 is SGHNT and CDR2 is YYREEE (reference sequence). Written as DNA, the CDR3 is TGTGCCAGCAGCTTGGCCACGGGGAACTACTATGGCTACACCTTC. It codes for CASSLATGNYYGYTF.

The V call is TRBV20-1, the J call TRBJ2-1, with D possibly TRBD1 on 5 matching bases. Per germline, CDR1 DFQATT and CDR2 SNEGSKA (reference sequence). CDR3 length equals 11 residues. Trimming pared 5 bases from V and 12 bases from J, leaving 14 bases between. This CDR3 is CSAGPTVRQFF. CDR3 DNA sequence: TGCAGTGCTGGACCGACAGTGAGGCAGTTCTTC.

This rearrangement joins TRBV7-9 to TRBJ2-7, with D possibly TRBD2 on 5 matching bases. The CDR3 is 14 residues long. The V end was cut by 5 bases, the J end by 1 base, with 12 bases between. CDR1 and CDR2 from the germline V gene are SEHNR and FQNEAQ (reference sequence). For the CDR3, the DNA is TGTGCCAGCAGCCCTAGAGAGGGTTCCTACGAGCAGTACTTC. Translated, it gives CASSPREGSYEQYF.

This clone was observed a few times. CDR3 sequence: CASSSEMARVTGNTIYF. The CDR3 nucleotides read TGTGCCAGCAGCTCGGAGATGGCCAGAGTCACGGGAAACACCATATATTTT. V usage is TRBV7-9 and J usage is TRBJ1-3, with D unresolved. There are 17 residues in the CDR3. Trimming pared 4 bases from V and 4 bases from J, leaving 20 bases between. Germline V gene sequence: CDR1 SEHNR, CDR2 FQNEAQ (reference sequence).

This clone was seen only a few times. The chain has TRBV25-1 and TRBJ1-1; D might be TRBD1 (5 bases). Germline values: CDR1 MGHDK, CDR2 SYGVNS. This CDR3 is built from 15 residues. Trimming cost V 1 base and J 1 base, with 10 bases left between them. CDR3 in amino acids: CASSESGLGNTEAFF. The CDR3 DNA follows: TGTGCCAGCAGTGAATCGGGACTAGGGAACACTGAAGCTTTCTTT.

CDR3 in amino acids: CASSLIGTGERYGYTF. CDR3 sequence (DNA): TGTGCCAGCAGTTTAATCGGGACAGGGGAAAGGTATGGCTACACCTTC. V gene TRBV27 combines with J gene TRBJ1-2, with 10 bases identical to TRBD1. V shed 2 bases, J shed 5 bases, and the junction held 8 bases outside the gene matches. CDR1 is MNHEY, CDR2 SMNVEV, per germline (reference sequence). CDR3 length equals 16 residues.

This clone was counted a few times. The CDR3 sequence: CASSYSGGGANEQFF. In DNA form, the CDR3 reads TGTGCCAGCAGTTACTCAGGCGGGGGGGCGAATGAGCAGTTCTTC. The gene calls are TRBV6-5 and TRBJ2-1; TRBD2 aligns across 9 bases. The CDR3 has 15 amino acids. The trim removed 0 bases at V and 7 bases at J, leaving 4 bases unmatched. In germline, CDR1 is MNHEY, CDR2 SVGAGI.

This chain uses TRBV2 with TRBJ2-1; maybe TRBD2 (6 bases). The CDR3 is 12 amino acids. V was cut by 7 bases and J by 9 bases, with 13 bases left in between. Germline V lookup: CDR1 SNHLY, CDR2 FYNNEI. The CDR3 reads CASIRGFGEQFF. The CDR3 nucleotides read TGTGCCAGCATCCGGGGGTTTGGTGAGCAGTTCTTC.

V is TRBV5-4 and J is TRBJ2-1, with TRBD2 matching over 11 bases. Per the germline V gene, CDR1 is SGHNT and CDR2 is YYREEE (reference sequence). The CDR3 sequence is 15 residues long. Unmatched junction bases numbered 9, after V lost 4 bases and J lost 9 bases. The CDR3 loop reads CASSLIAGGPIEQFF. CDR3 DNA sequence: TGTGCCAGCAGCCTAATAGCGGGGGGGCCGATTGAGCAGTTCTTC.

The chain carries TRBV10-2 and TRBJ2-7; D possibly corresponds to TRBD2 (5 bases). The length of the CDR3 is 14 residues. Germline V gives CDR1 WSHSY, CDR2 SAAADI. Trimming stripped 4 bases from V and 2 bases from J, with 12 bases between. The CDR3 DNA is TGCGCCAGCAGTGGCGTCGGGGTGGCCTACGAGCAGTACTTC. This translates into CASSGVGVAYEQYF.

The chain has TRBV2 and TRBJ2-5; weak D call: TRBD2 (6 bases). This CDR3 is 12 amino acids long. The V gene's germline CDR1 is SNHLY and CDR2 FYNNEI. V lost 3 bases to trimming and J lost 7 bases, with 9 bases between them. The CDR3 bases are TGTGCCAGCAGTGACAGGGACTGGACCCAGTACTTC. It is translated as CASSDRDWTQYF.

The sample holds one count of this clone. This chain connects TRBV6-5 to TRBJ2-1; D might be TRBD1 (5 bases). Trimming pared 0 bases from V and 2 bases from J, leaving 5 bases between. This CDR3 comprises 14 residues. Germline V lookup: CDR1 MNHEY, CDR2 SVGAGI. The CDR3 nucleotides are TGTGCCAGCAGTTACTCGGGGCCCTACAATGAGCAGTTCTTC. This sequence encodes CASSYSGPYNEQFF.

The V and J genes are TRBV7-6 and TRBJ1-4, with no clear D. Trimming removed 3 bases from V and 0 bases from J, with 17 bases in between. The CDR3 is 18 amino acids. Looked up from germline, CDR1 is SGHVS and CDR2 is FNYEAQ. In DNA, the CDR3 is TGTGCCAGCAGCTTGTGGGCTTCTCAATTTGCAACTAATGAAAAACTGTTTTTT. Amino acids: CASSLWASQFATNEKLFF.

The genes are TRBV9 and TRBJ2-5, with D possibly matching TRBD1 (6 bases). Germline V CDR1 and CDR2: SGDLS, YYNGEE. The length of the CDR3 is 13 residues. Trimming took off 3 bases at V and 14 bases at J, with 20 bases between the two ends. Written as DNA, the CDR3 is TGTGCCAGCAGCGGAGGGGCAGGGGACCACCGTTACTTC. It specifies CASSGGAGDHRYF.

A single count supports this clone. V gene TRBV5-1 combines with J gene TRBJ1-1; 8 bases are shared with TRBD1. The V gene end was trimmed by 2 bases and the J gene end by 1 base; junction bases not matched to a gene: 7. CDR3 length equals 16 residues. Germline loops: CDR1 SGHRS, CDR2 YFSETQ. CDR3 sequence reads: CASSLTTGERNTEAFF. CDR3 sequence (DNA): TGCGCCAGCAGCTTAACGACAGGGGAGAGGAACACTGAAGCTTTCTTT.

The chain links TRBV11-2 to TRBJ2-2; 16 bases are shared with TRBD2. Germline V gene sequence: CDR1 SGHAT, CDR2 FQNNGV. The V gene end was trimmed by 4 bases and the J gene end by 3 bases; junction bases not matched to a gene: 5. The CDR3 is 18 residues long. In DNA form, the CDR3 reads TGTGCCAGCAGCTGGGGACTAGCGGGGGGGCAGTACACCGGGGAGCTGTTTTTT. Amino acids: CASSWGLAGGQYTGELFF.

This clone was found a few times. The chain couples TRBV6-6 to TRBJ1-2, with 7 bases matching TRBD1. The trim removed 6 bases at V and 8 bases at J, leaving 3 bases unmatched. Germline lookup yields CDR1 MNHNY and CDR2 SVGAGI (reference sequence). The CDR3 has 11 amino acids. The CDR3 region is CASRGQNGYTF. CDR3 nucleotide sequence: TGTGCCAGCAGGGGACAGAACGGCTACACCTTC.

The chain uses TRBV6-6 and TRBJ1-4; no definite D call. The V gene lost 5 bases and the J gene lost 2 bases, with 12 bases spanning the gap. Germline V gene lookup returns CDR1 MNHNY and CDR2 SVGAGI (reference sequence). CDR3 length: 15 residues. CDR3 sequence reads: CASSGQPFTNEKLFF. The CDR3 DNA follows: TGTGCCAGCAGTGGGCAGCCTTTCACTAATGAAAAACTGTTTTTT.

CDR3 DNA: TGTGCCAGCTCACCGGGACAGGGGATCATGAATGAGCAGTTCTTC. It is translated as CASSPGQGIMNEQFF. This chain links TRBV18 with TRBJ2-1; TRBD1 matches at 10 bases. The V and J ends lost 3 bases and 7 bases, in that order; junction bases with no gene match: 6. CDR3 length equals 15 residues. Germline-derived CDR1 and CDR2 are KGHSH and LQKENI.

In regard to this clone: The junction differs from germline at one of its ends, possibly a read error. This chain joins TRBV30 and TRBJ2-1; weak D call: TRBD2 (6 bases). Germline V lookup: CDR1 GTSNPN, CDR2 SVGIG (reference sequence). CDR3 size: 13 residues. The CDR3 nucleotides read TGTGCCTGGAGTGCATCGGGACTTGATTTTCGGGTCTTC. It is translated as CAWSASGLDFRVF.

This clone was seen a few times. Other nucleotide sequences in the sample specify the same CDR3. The rearrangement links TRBV2 to TRBJ1-5, with 9 bases matching TRBD1. Germline-derived CDR1 and CDR2 are SNHLY and FYNNEI. The V gene end was trimmed by 5 bases and the J gene end by 5 bases; junction bases not matched to a gene: 4. The CDR3 runs to 14 residues. The CDR3 loop reads CASSQTGGYQPQHF. DNA for the CDR3: TGTGCCAGCAGTCAGACAGGGGGGTATCAGCCCCAGCATTTT. The full variable domain, completed using reference TRBV2 and TRBJ1-5, is EPEVTQTPSHQVTQMGQEVILRCVPISNHLYFYWYRQILGQKVEFLVSFYNNEISEKSEIFDDQFSVERPDGSNFTLKIRSTKLEDSAMYFCASSQTGGYQPQHFGDGTRLSIL.

This chain uses TRBV15 with TRBJ2-7, with a weak D call TRBD2 (6 bases). V lost 5 bases and J lost 6, with 14 bases in between. CDR1 is LNHNV and CDR2 is YYDKDF in the germline V gene (reference sequence). This CDR3 is 13 amino acids long. The CDR3 here is CATSRRDLGEQYF. Here the CDR3 DNA reads TGTGCCACCAGCCGCAGGGACTTGGGCGAGCAGTACTTC.

This clone was seen a single time. Other DNA sequences of this sample code for an identical CDR3. The V and J genes are TRBV9 and TRBJ1-6; D gene uncertain. The CDR3 contains 17 residues. V gave up 0 bases and J gave up 1 base, with 11 bases separating them. In germline, CDR1 is SGDLS, CDR2 YYNGEE. CDR3 region: CASSVVGRKSYNSPLHF. CDR3 bases: TGTGCCAGCAGCGTAGTTGGGAGGAAGTCCTATAATTCACCCCTCCACTTT.

This chain uses TRBV15 with TRBJ1-1; perhaps TRBD1 as D (5 bases). V gave up 3 bases and J gave up 3 bases, with 14 bases separating them. The length of the CDR3 is 15 residues. The germline gives CDR1 LNHNV, CDR2 YYDKDF (reference sequence). Written as DNA, the CDR3 is TGTGCCACCAGCAGGTCATTGGGGGACTACACTGAAGCTTTCTTT. Residues: CATSRSLGDYTEAFF.

This clone was seen only a few times. The gene calls are TRBV5-1 and TRBJ2-3, with D possibly TRBD2 on 6 matching bases. Germline V lookup: CDR1 SGHRS, CDR2 YFSETQ. This CDR3 contains 15 residues. Trimming left V 2 bases short and J 1 base short, with 11 bases between. The CDR3: CASSFRGMGTDTQYF. In DNA, the CDR3 is TGCGCCAGCAGCTTCCGGGGGATGGGCACAGATACGCAGTATTTT.

This chain links TRBV5-1 with TRBJ2-1; D is unclear. The CDR3 sequence is 14 residues long. The ends were cut back, 1 base at V and 2 bases at J, with 7 bases in the middle. Germline CDR1 SGHRS, CDR2 YFSETQ. CDR3 loop: CASSLWAAYNEQFF. CDR3 nucleotides: TGCGCCAGCAGCTTGTGGGCCGCCTACAATGAGCAGTTCTTC.

The rearrangement joins TRBV4-1 to TRBJ1-5, with D perhaps TRBD1 (6 bases). This CDR3 contains 14 residues. Trimming shortened V by 3 bases and J by 4 bases, and 10 bases separated the two germline ends. Per the germline V gene, CDR1 is MGHRA and CDR2 is YSYEKL. The CDR3 DNA is TGCGCCAGCAGCCAGGAGGGGGGGAATCAGCCCCAGCATTTT. It encodes CASSQEGGNQPQHF.

The chain has TRBV29-1 and TRBJ1-1, with D possibly matching TRBD1 (6 bases). The CDR3 covers 13 residues. Germline V CDR1 and CDR2: SQVTM, ANQGSEA. CDR3 region: CSHWGGGATEAFF. The CDR3 coding sequence is TGCAGTCATTGGGGAGGGGGGGCCACTGAAGCTTTCTTT.